This T cell receptor beta chain was recovered during a study of PD-1 blockade in classical Hodgkin lymphoma. The V end lost 3 bases, the J end lost 6 bases, and 16 bases lay between the germline ends. CDR3 size: 14 residues. Per germline, CDR1 SGDLS and CDR2 YYNGEE. Relapses following autologous stem cell transplantation were seen in all patients, with brentuximab vedotin exposure varying. After thawing, PBMCs were subjected to magnetic negative selection to isolate CD8+ T cells. Sequencing was performed with immunoSEQ multiplex PCR; in TCRdb, only in-frame clones are kept and a portion is missing. Of about 27,000 clones in the sample, 80% to 90% are singletons; the top ten hold roughly 6.3%.

V and J are TRBV9 and TRBJ2-7; tentatively, D is TRBD2 (6 bases). The specimen comprised CD8+ T cells from blood, sampled at baseline. This receptor was taken from a human donor with classical Hodgkin lymphoma. The CDR3 DNA is TGTGCCAGCAGCGCCCCAGGCCCCGGGGGCGAGCAGTACTTC. Encoded protein: CASSAPGPGGEQYF.